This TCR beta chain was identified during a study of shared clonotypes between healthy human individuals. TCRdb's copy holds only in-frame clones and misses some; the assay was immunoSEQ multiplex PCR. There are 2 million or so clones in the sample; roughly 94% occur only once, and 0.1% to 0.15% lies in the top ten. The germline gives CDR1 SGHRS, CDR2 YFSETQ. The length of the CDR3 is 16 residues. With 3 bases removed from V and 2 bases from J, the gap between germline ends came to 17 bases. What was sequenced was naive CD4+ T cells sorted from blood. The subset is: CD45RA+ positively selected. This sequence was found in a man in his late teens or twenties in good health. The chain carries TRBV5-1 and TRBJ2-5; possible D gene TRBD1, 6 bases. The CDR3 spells CASSSGQGKYQETQYF. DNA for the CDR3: TGCGCCAGCAGCTCCGGTCAGGGGAAGTATCAAGAGACCCAGTACTTC.